These T cell receptor beta chains were read from a single sample in a study of radiation and T cells in renal cell carcinoma. The table came from immunoSEQ multiplex PCR; TCRdb's copy has only in-frame clones and leaves some out. The table includes around 99,000 clones, approximately 80% detected once. The sample consisted of blood, taken from a patient whose treatment included radiotherapy and nephrectomy. Source of these receptors: a man aged 55 to 70 with renal cell carcinoma. Each CDR3 is given with its conserved first and last residue. A D gene is named only where the DNA matches it firmly. Part of the rows lack a size; the others show once, few, many or a class for expanded clones.

d_call: TRBD2; clone_size: -; j_call: TRBJ2-1; v_call: TRBV7-2; cdr3_nt: TGTGCCAGCAGCTCCCCAGCGGGAGGGCCGAGCTCCTACAATGAGCAGTTCTTC; cdr3_aa: CASSSPAGGPSSYNEQFF
d_call: -; clone_size: -; j_call: TRBJ1-5; v_call: TRBV28; cdr3_nt: TGTGCCAGCAGTTTTGCCAATCCGGGACCCCAGCATTTT; cdr3_aa: CASSFANPGPQHF
d_call: TRBD1; clone_size: -; j_call: TRBJ2-3; v_call: TRBV28; cdr3_nt: TGTGCCAGCAGTACGCACGGGACAGGGGTCACAGATACGCAGTATTTT; cdr3_aa: CASSTHGTGVTDTQYF
d_call: -; clone_size: -; j_call: TRBJ2-3; v_call: TRBV5-1; cdr3_nt: TGCGCCAGCAGCTTAGCGGTAAACACAGATACGCAGTATTTT; cdr3_aa: CASSLAVNTDTQYF
d_call: -; clone_size: -; j_call: TRBJ2-7; v_call: TRBV18; cdr3_nt: TGTGCCAGCTCACCTTCCGACAGGGAGGGTTTATACGAGCAGTACTTC; cdr3_aa: CASSPSDREGLYEQYF
d_call: TRBD2; clone_size: few; j_call: TRBJ2-1; v_call: TRBV6-1; cdr3_nt: TGTGCCAGCACCGGACTAGCGGGAGGGGGGAATGAGCAGTTCTTC; cdr3_aa: CASTGLAGGGNEQFF
d_call: -; clone_size: -; j_call: TRBJ2-7; v_call: TRBV4-2; cdr3_nt: TGTGCCAGCAGCCAAGAACGGGGAAGTACCTACGAGCAGTACTTC; cdr3_aa: CASSQERGSTYEQYF
d_call: -; clone_size: few; j_call: TRBJ1-4; v_call: TRBV19; cdr3_nt: TGTGCCATAGGGGGTATTGAAAAACTGTTTTTT; cdr3_aa: CAIGGIEKLFF
d_call: -; clone_size: -; j_call: TRBJ2-7; v_call: TRBV7-8; cdr3_nt: TGTGCCAGCCACGGTACTAGCATGGTCTACGAGCAGTACTTC; cdr3_aa: CASHGTSMVYEQYF
d_call: -; clone_size: -; j_call: TRBJ2-7; v_call: TRBV27; cdr3_nt: TGTGCCAGCAGTGTAACGGGGGCGCTGGGCCACGAGCAGTACTTC; cdr3_aa: CASSVTGALGHEQYF
d_call: -; clone_size: -; j_call: TRBJ2-1; v_call: TRBV12-5; cdr3_nt: TGTGCTAGTGGGCAGGGCTTCTACGAGCAGTTCTTC; cdr3_aa: CASGQGFYEQFF
d_call: -; clone_size: -; j_call: TRBJ2-5; v_call: TRBV5-6; cdr3_nt: TGTGCCAGCAGCTTAGGAACTCCCCAAGAGACCCAGTACTTC; cdr3_aa: CASSLGTPQETQYF
d_call: TRBD2; clone_size: -; j_call: TRBJ2-5; v_call: TRBV5-1; cdr3_nt: TGCGCCAGCAGCGCCTGGACTAGCGGGAGGCAAGAGACCCAGTACTTC; cdr3_aa: CASSAWTSGRQETQYF
d_call: -; clone_size: -; j_call: TRBJ2-2; v_call: TRBV9; cdr3_nt: TGTGCCAGCAGCGTAATCGCAGGGCGTACCGGGGAGCTGTTTTTT; cdr3_aa: CASSVIAGRTGELFF
d_call: -; clone_size: few; j_call: TRBJ1-1; v_call: TRBV7-9; cdr3_nt: TGTGCCAGCACCTTCCAAACGGTGAACACTGAAGCTTTCTTT; cdr3_aa: CASTFQTVNTEAFF
d_call: -; clone_size: -; j_call: TRBJ2-1; v_call: TRBV5-6; cdr3_nt: TGTGCCAGCAGCTTGATTAGCAGAGACAATGAGCAGTTCTTC; cdr3_aa: CASSLISRDNEQFF
d_call: -; clone_size: -; j_call: TRBJ2-3; v_call: TRBV25-1; cdr3_nt: TGTGCCAGCTGGGTAACAGATACGCAGTATTTT; cdr3_aa: CASWVTDTQYF
d_call: -; clone_size: -; j_call: TRBJ2-7; v_call: TRBV28; cdr3_nt: TGTGCCAGCAGTTTACTGGGCCCAGCTGGCGAGCAGTACTTC; cdr3_aa: CASSLLGPAGEQYF
d_call: TRBD1; clone_size: once; j_call: TRBJ2-1; v_call: TRBV7-2; cdr3_nt: TGTGCCAGCACCCAACCCGGCAGGGGGAATGAGCAGTTCTTC; cdr3_aa: CASTQPGRGNEQFF
d_call: TRBD1; clone_size: few; j_call: TRBJ1-4; v_call: TRBV11-2; cdr3_nt: TGTGCCCCACAAACACACGGGGACAGTAATGAAAAACTGTTTTTT; cdr3_aa: CAPQTHGDSNEKLFF
d_call: -; clone_size: -; j_call: TRBJ1-2; v_call: TRBV2; cdr3_nt: TGTGCCAGCACGGCCAAGGTCTATGGCTACACCTTC; cdr3_aa: CASTAKVYGYTF
d_call: -; clone_size: -; j_call: TRBJ2-1; v_call: TRBV21-1; cdr3_nt: TGTGCCAGCAGCAAAAAGACTAGCGGGAGGTTTAATGAGCAGTTCTTC; cdr3_aa: CASSKKTSGRFNEQFF
d_call: -; clone_size: few; j_call: TRBJ1-2; v_call: TRBV7-8; cdr3_nt: TGTGCCAGCAGCTTACTGTTAGGGAGCTACACCTTC; cdr3_aa: CASSLLLGSYTF
d_call: -; clone_size: few; j_call: TRBJ2-1; v_call: TRBV21-1; cdr3_nt: TGTGCCAGCAGTGCGAACCAGGGGTACAATGAGCAGTTCTTC; cdr3_aa: CASSANQGYNEQFF
d_call: -; clone_size: -; j_call: TRBJ2-3; v_call: TRBV5-6; cdr3_nt: TGTGCCAGCAGCTACATGAGGGAGGCCCATTTCACAGATACGCAGTATTTT; cdr3_aa: CASSYMREAHFTDTQYF
d_call: -; clone_size: -; j_call: TRBJ2-5; v_call: TRBV2; cdr3_nt: TGTGCCAGCACCATGACCCTAACAGGGACCGGGGGAGAGACCCAGTACTTC; cdr3_aa: CASTMTLTGTGGETQYF
d_call: -; clone_size: -; j_call: TRBJ2-2; v_call: TRBV14; cdr3_nt: TGTGCCAGCAGCCCCCTTAGAGCTCCTAACACCGGGGAGCTGTTTTTT; cdr3_aa: CASSPLRAPNTGELFF
d_call: -; clone_size: -; j_call: TRBJ2-5; v_call: TRBV27; cdr3_nt: TGTGCCAGCAGTTCCAATCCCCCTCGAGAGACCCAGTACTTC; cdr3_aa: CASSSNPPRETQYF
d_call: -; clone_size: -; j_call: TRBJ2-6; v_call: TRBV6-1; cdr3_nt: TGTGCCAGCAGTACAGCTCCCTCTGGGGCCAACGTCCTGACTTTC; cdr3_aa: CASSTAPSGANVLTF
d_call: TRBD1; clone_size: -; j_call: TRBJ1-2; v_call: TRBV6-5; cdr3_nt: TGTGCCAGCAGTTGGGGCAGGGGGTCTGGCTACACCTTC; cdr3_aa: CASSWGRGSGYTF
d_call: -; clone_size: once; j_call: TRBJ2-5; v_call: TRBV28; cdr3_nt: TGTGCCAGCAGTCAAAACGGGACTCCCAGGGAGACCCAGTACTTC; cdr3_aa: CASSQNGTPRETQYF
d_call: -; clone_size: -; j_call: TRBJ2-1; v_call: TRBV30; cdr3_nt: TGTGCCTGGAGTGTACTGGGCGGTCAGGGGACAGAGCAGTTCTTC; cdr3_aa: CAWSVLGGQGTEQFF
d_call: TRBD2; clone_size: -; j_call: TRBJ2-1; v_call: TRBV9; cdr3_nt: TGTGCCAGTGGGGCTAGCGGGAGCGATGAGCAGTTCTTC; cdr3_aa: CASGASGSDEQFF
d_call: TRBD2; clone_size: -; j_call: TRBJ2-7; v_call: TRBV18; cdr3_nt: TGTGCCAGCTCACCTAGCGGGAGGGCCTACGAGCAGTACTTC; cdr3_aa: CASSPSGRAYEQYF
d_call: TRBD2; clone_size: -; j_call: TRBJ2-7; v_call: TRBV4-2; cdr3_nt: TGTGCCAGCAGCCGTTCCCTTAGCGGGAGGGCCGGGTACGAGCAGTACTTC; cdr3_aa: CASSRSLSGRAGYEQYF
d_call: -; clone_size: -; j_call: TRBJ2-3; v_call: TRBV30; cdr3_nt: TGTGCCTGGAGTGCAAGGGTCAGCACTAGCACAGATACGCAGTATTTT; cdr3_aa: CAWSARVSTSTDTQYF
d_call: -; clone_size: once; j_call: TRBJ1-2; v_call: TRBV2; cdr3_nt: TGTGCCAGCAGTGAAGGGCGTTCTGGCTATGGCTACACCTTC; cdr3_aa: CASSEGRSGYGYTF
d_call: -; clone_size: -; j_call: TRBJ2-1; v_call: TRBV28; cdr3_nt: TGTGCCAGCAGTGGGGCCGACAGCTCCTACAATGAGCAGTTCTTC; cdr3_aa: CASSGADSSYNEQFF
d_call: TRBD1; clone_size: -; j_call: TRBJ1-2; v_call: TRBV28; cdr3_nt: TGTGCCAGCCGCCGAAGGGACAGGGGGCAGGATGGCTACACCTTC; cdr3_aa: CASRRRDRGQDGYTF
d_call: -; clone_size: -; j_call: TRBJ2-5; v_call: TRBV29-1; cdr3_nt: TGCAGCGTTGAAGATGGAATTGAGACCCAGTACTTC; cdr3_aa: CSVEDGIETQYF
d_call: -; clone_size: -; j_call: TRBJ1-4; v_call: TRBV6-1; cdr3_nt: TGTGCCACCAAGGGACCGGGGTCTGAAAAACTGTTTTTT; cdr3_aa: CATKGPGSEKLFF
d_call: TRBD1; clone_size: -; j_call: TRBJ2-3; v_call: TRBV27; cdr3_nt: TGTGCCAGCAGTCAAACCCCAGGGGGCTATCGAGATACGCAGTATTTT; cdr3_aa: CASSQTPGGYRDTQYF
d_call: -; clone_size: once; j_call: TRBJ1-4; v_call: TRBV7-9; cdr3_nt: TGTGCCAGCAGCTTGGTGGCCGGGACCGCTAATGAAAAACTGTTTTTT; cdr3_aa: CASSLVAGTANEKLFF
d_call: -; clone_size: once; j_call: TRBJ2-3; v_call: TRBV10-3; cdr3_nt: TGTGCCATCAGTGAGGGCGAGGTCCTGATGCCAGATACGCAGTATTTT; cdr3_aa: CAISEGEVLMPDTQYF
d_call: -; clone_size: -; j_call: TRBJ2-7; v_call: TRBV7-2; cdr3_nt: TGTGCCAGCAGCTTGAGACTAGGCAGCGAGCAGTACTTC; cdr3_aa: CASSLRLGSEQYF
d_call: TRBD1; clone_size: -; j_call: TRBJ2-7; v_call: TRBV5-1; cdr3_nt: TGCGCCAGCAGCTTGGGACAGGGGTTTTACGAGCAGTACTTC; cdr3_aa: CASSLGQGFYEQYF
d_call: -; clone_size: -; j_call: TRBJ2-1; v_call: TRBV5-1; cdr3_nt: TGCGCCAGCAGCTTGGTCCAGCCCAGGGGATCGGCCAATGAGCAGTTCTTC; cdr3_aa: CASSLVQPRGSANEQFF
d_call: -; clone_size: -; j_call: TRBJ1-2; v_call: TRBV6-1; cdr3_nt: TGTGCCAGCAGTAGGGGCCTCTATGGCTACACCTTC; cdr3_aa: CASSRGLYGYTF
d_call: -; clone_size: -; j_call: TRBJ1-4; v_call: TRBV5-1; cdr3_nt: TGCGCCAGCAGCTTGGCACAGGGAGGTGAAAAACTGTTTTTT; cdr3_aa: CASSLAQGGEKLFF
d_call: -; clone_size: -; j_call: TRBJ2-3; v_call: TRBV10-3; cdr3_nt: TGTGCCATCAGTGAGTCGGCCAGGGCGGGCACAGATACGCAGTATTTT; cdr3_aa: CAISESARAGTDTQYF
d_call: TRBD2; clone_size: -; j_call: TRBJ2-7; v_call: TRBV30; cdr3_nt: TGTGCCTGGAGCACCAGCGGGGTCGAGCAGTACTTC; cdr3_aa: CAWSTSGVEQYF
d_call: -; clone_size: many; j_call: TRBJ1-5; v_call: TRBV28; cdr3_nt: TGTGCCAGCAGTCCCGGCGGGTGGACCCAGCATTTT; cdr3_aa: CASSPGGWTQHF